What follows is one T cell receptor (beta chain) and its context. The antigen remains unidentified. Trimming shortened V by 8 bases and J by 9 bases, and 11 bases separated the two germline ends. The CDR3 contains 11 residues. From germline, CDR1 is SEHNR and CDR2 FQNEAQ (reference sequence). Only in-frame clones appear in the TCRdb table, and some are missing; sequencing was by immunoSEQ multiplex PCR. The sample holds about 1,800,000 clones, just under 95% seen once. The data belong to a study of shared clonotypes between healthy human individuals. Overall study: A donor's plate count was three for CD4 naive and three for CD4 memory; CD8 naive had two and CD8 memory one. General study results and limits: Four donors showed sharing of approximately 5% of naive CD4 clonotypes.

Positively selected for CCR7, the CD45RO-negative cells used as naive CD8 cells excluded terminally differentiated effector memory CD45RA+ cells. Donors, healthy HIV-negative adults, lacked recent acute infections or vaccinations. Sequenced material: naive CD8+ T cells sorted from blood. This sequence was found in a young man in good health. The rearrangement uses TRBV7-9 and TRBJ2-1; D unresolved. CDR3 region: CASAPSREQFF. Written as DNA, the CDR3 is TGTGCCAGCGCCCCTAGTCGTGAGCAGTTCTTC.